Included here is one T cell receptor (beta chain) sequence, with context. No cognate antigen has been identified for it. Base qualities are not at hand, and no much larger clone is one base apart. The CDR1 and CDR2 encoded by the germline V gene are LGHNA and YSLEER. V is pruned by 3 bases and J by 6 bases, leaving 8 bases of the junction without a gene match. Reading from cysteine to phenylalanine, the CDR3 counts 16 amino acids. Only the CDR3 DNA stays, 48 bases, in frame from base 1. This sample was taken from a study of beta chain features in type 1 diabetes (dated by TCRdb to the late 2010s). Background for the entire study: No differences in mean age, gender distribution, total cell number or subset yield were found between patients and healthy donors. In the study, recently diagnosed type 1 diabetes patients and matched healthy donors were compared on the TCRB repertoires of their sorted circulating CD4+ T cell subsets. A total of around 110,000,000 sorted cells were examined across all samples, and a strong correlation was observed between cell number per subset and RNA yield. Regulatory and stem cell-like memory subsets were obtained from only 8 patients and roughly 8 healthy donors, while naive and central memory subsets were obtained from all 30 or so donors.

From each donor, a single peripheral blood sample of about 116 mL on average was drawn into heparinised tubes. A BD FACSAria II was used to sort naive, central memory, regulatory and stem cell-like memory CD4+ T cells with a panel that included CD45RO, CCR7, CD25, CD127, CD95 and CD27. Purity was above 95% for every sorted population. Right away, PBMCs were isolated by Lymphoprep density gradient centrifugation and were stained directly, with no culture step. So that batch effects would be minimized, each experiment stained and sorted samples in pairs, pairing one healthy donor with one patient. Broad study findings and their caveats: In all four CD4+ subsets, TCRB CDR3 length was moderately but significantly shorter in type 1 diabetes patients. Shorter templates might have been favored by PCR, but patient and control samples were amplified and corrected together, so both groups would have been affected equally by any skew. Naive, central memory and regulatory TCRB repertoires appeared to be more alike among patients than among healthy donors. Only small numbers of individuals were included in the HLA sub-analyses, which left unresolved whether HLA type had any influence on TCRB rearrangement. At VDJ recombination sites, patients with type 1 diabetes made fewer insertions and deleted more nucleotides, a pattern implying thymic rearrangement abnormalities. Because cDNA rather than genomic DNA was sequenced, highly expressing activated cells could have been over-represented, although no difference in activation and CD3 levels was found between groups.

The High Capacity cDNA Reverse Transcription Kit was used to reverse transcribe all of the isolated RNA, meaning that expressed TCRB transcripts were what got sequenced. Deep immunoSEQ sequencing was applied to naive, central memory and regulatory T cell samples, giving an average of about 3.7 million total reads per sample. After sorted cells were lysed in RLT buffer, RNA was extracted with DNase-treated RNeasy Micro or Mini kits, with the choice depending on cell number. To prevent cross-contamination, every cell subset was processed on its own, while patient and healthy donor samples were processed together. Using the immunoSEQ multiplex PCR, TCRB sequences were amplified from cDNA into 87-bp fragments spanning the CDR3 region. The amplicons were sequenced using the Illumina HiSeq platform. From the authors' description of their analysis: Synthetic template baselines were used to correct PCR bias computationally, reads within Hamming distance 2 were collapsed together, and singletons that could not be merged were discarded. Reads were aligned against IMGT so that V, D and J genes, CDR3 length and insertions or deletions at six rearrangement sites could be assigned. Clonotype counts were normalized to sorted cell number within each subset before computing true diversity and Gini coefficients with the tcR R package. The overlap coefficient, calculated on TCRB nucleotide sequences, was used to measure repertoire sharing. Out-of-frame TCRB sequences from naive cells were analyzed as a proxy for the pre-selection repertoire. TCRdb re-hosts the immuneACCESS table, in-frame sequences only. Its copies lack some clones; in the studies checked, an unresolved V gene accounts for under half of them, and the cause for the rest is not known. The DNA gave D and trimming, while V, J and clone size come from that table. The sample yields about 930,000 clones; roughly 17% were counted once. About 0.025% of the sample is taken by the ten largest.

This receptor was obtained from a woman aged 18-29 years in good health. The sequence is built from TRBV4-3 and TRBJ2-3, with 11 bases in between that match TRBD2. The sample taken for sequencing was naive CD4+ T cells from blood. What the cell subset or site label conveys for this sample: true naive CD4+ T cells. The CDR3 protein is CASSHVRTSGSDTQYF. The nucleotide sequence reads as follows: TGCGCCAGCAGCCACGTCCGGACTAGCGGGTCCGATACGCAGTATTTT.